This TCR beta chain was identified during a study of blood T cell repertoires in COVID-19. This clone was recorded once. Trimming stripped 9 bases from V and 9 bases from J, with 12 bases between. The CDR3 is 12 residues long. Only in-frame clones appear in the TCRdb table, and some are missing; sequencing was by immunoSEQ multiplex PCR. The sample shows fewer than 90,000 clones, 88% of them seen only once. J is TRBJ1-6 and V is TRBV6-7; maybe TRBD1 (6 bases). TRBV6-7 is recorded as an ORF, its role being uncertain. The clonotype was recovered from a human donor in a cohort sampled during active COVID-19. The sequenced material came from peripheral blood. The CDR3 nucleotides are TGTGCCAGTAGGACAGAAGGTTCACCCCTCCACTTT. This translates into CASRTEGSPLHF.